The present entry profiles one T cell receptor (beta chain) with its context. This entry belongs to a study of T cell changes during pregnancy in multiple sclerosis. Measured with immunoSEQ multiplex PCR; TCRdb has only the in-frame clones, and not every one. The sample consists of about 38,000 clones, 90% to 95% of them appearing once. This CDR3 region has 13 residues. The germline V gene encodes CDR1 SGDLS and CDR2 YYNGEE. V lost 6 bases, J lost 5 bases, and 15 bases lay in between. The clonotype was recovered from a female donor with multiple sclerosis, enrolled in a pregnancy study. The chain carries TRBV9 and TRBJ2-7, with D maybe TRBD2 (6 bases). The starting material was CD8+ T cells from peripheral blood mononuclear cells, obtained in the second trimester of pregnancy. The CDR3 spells CASTGGSGHEQYF. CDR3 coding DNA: TGTGCCAGCACCGGAGGGAGTGGCCACGAGCAGTACTTC.